The clone carrying this T cell receptor beta chain was recorded at least ten times. Its specificity is not known. Preparation of TCR beta libraries was done by quantitative 5'-RACE with molecular barcodes. TCRdb re-derived calls from the 5' RACE reads in MiXCR, one entry per CDR3 protein. The sample lists some 87,000 distinct CDR3 sequences, around 26% occurring once. The sample originates from a study of CD8 T cells in ankylosing spondylitis. Regarding the study as a whole: Ankylosing spondylitis blood appeared to carry a characteristic TCR beta motif of under ten highly homologous variants. Both synovial fluid and blood in reactive arthritis had previously been reported to carry some motif variants. CD8+ disease-linked clones were present at relatively low frequencies in blood.

The sequence was collected from a male donor with ankylosing spondylitis or in good health (not recorded which). The sample comprised blood, either unsorted or a sorted T cell fraction (not recorded which).

The CDR3 nucleotides read TGTGCCACCAGCAGAGACCCTACCACCGGGGAGCTGTTTTTT. It is translated as CATSRDPTTGELFF. This chain links TRBV15 with TRBJ2-2; D gene ambiguous. The CDR3 spans 14 residues. Germline lookup yields CDR1 LNHNV and CDR2 YYDKDF (reference sequence). The V and J ends lost 0 bases and 4 bases respectively, with 6 bases between them.